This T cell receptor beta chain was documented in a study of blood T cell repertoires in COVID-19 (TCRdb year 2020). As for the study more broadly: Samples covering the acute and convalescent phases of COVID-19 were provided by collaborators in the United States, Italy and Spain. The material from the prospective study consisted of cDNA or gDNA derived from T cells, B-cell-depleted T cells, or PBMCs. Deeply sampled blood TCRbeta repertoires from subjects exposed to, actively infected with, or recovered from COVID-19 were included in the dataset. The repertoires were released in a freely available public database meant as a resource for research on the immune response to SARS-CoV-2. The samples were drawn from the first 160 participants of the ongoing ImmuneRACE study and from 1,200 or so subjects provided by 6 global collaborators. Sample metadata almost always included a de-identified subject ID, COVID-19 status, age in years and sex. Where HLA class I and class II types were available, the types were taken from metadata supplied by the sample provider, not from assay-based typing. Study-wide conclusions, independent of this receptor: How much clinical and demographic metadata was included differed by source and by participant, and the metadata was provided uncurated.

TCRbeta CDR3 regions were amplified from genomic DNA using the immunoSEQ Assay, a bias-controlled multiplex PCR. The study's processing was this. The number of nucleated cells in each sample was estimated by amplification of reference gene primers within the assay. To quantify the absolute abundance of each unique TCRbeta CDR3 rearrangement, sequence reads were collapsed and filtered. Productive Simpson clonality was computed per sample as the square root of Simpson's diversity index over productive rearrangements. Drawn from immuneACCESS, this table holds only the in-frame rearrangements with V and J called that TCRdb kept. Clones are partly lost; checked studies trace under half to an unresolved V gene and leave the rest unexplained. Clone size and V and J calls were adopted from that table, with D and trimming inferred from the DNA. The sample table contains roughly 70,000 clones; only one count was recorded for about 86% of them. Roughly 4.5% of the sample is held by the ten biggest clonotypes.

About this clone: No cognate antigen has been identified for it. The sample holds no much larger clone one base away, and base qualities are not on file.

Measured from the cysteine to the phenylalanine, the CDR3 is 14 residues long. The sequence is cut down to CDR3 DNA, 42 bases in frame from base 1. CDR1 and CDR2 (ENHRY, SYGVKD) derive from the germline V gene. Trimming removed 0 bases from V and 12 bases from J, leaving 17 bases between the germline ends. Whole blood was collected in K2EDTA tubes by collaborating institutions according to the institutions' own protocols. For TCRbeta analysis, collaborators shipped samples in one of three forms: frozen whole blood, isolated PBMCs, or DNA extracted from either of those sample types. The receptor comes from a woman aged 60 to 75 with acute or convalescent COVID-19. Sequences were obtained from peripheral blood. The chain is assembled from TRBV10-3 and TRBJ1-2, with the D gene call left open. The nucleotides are TGTGCCATCAGTGAGTCGTCCGCCGTTTCGGGTAACACCTTC. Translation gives CAISESSAVSGNTF.